This T cell receptor beta chain was recorded in a study of T cell changes during pregnancy in multiple sclerosis (dated by TCRdb to between 2018 and 2021). In terms of the full investigation: Changes in the T cell repertoire over the course of pregnancy were examined in this study in women with multiple sclerosis.

The receptor library was made with the immunoSEQ multiplex PCR assay. Held by TCRdb, this immuneACCESS table contains in-frame sequences only and omits some clones. Under half of the omission traces to an unresolved V gene where checked; the cause of the rest is unknown. The sample yields over 85,000 clones; 90% were counted once. The ten largest clones capture just over 0.75% of the sample. About this clone itself: The clone's antigen remains unknown. The input lacks base qualities; no much larger clone sits a single base away.

Sample: peripheral blood, taken in the second trimester of pregnancy. The receptor's source is a female donor in good health, enrolled as a control in a pregnancy study.

The bases are TGCGCCAGCAGCCAACTCCCACAGGGATCGGCAGATACGCAGTATTTT. This gives the protein CASSQLPQGSADTQYF. The chain employs TRBV4-1 and TRBJ2-3; the D segment could be TRBD1, given 6 matching bases. The germline V gene sets CDR1 to MGHRA and CDR2 to YSYEKL. The CDR3 goes from the cysteine to the phenylalanine over 16 residues. Just the 48-base CDR3 DNA is kept, in frame starting at base 1. V is clipped by 2 bases and J by 4 bases, and the sequence between their germline boundaries is 16 bases long.